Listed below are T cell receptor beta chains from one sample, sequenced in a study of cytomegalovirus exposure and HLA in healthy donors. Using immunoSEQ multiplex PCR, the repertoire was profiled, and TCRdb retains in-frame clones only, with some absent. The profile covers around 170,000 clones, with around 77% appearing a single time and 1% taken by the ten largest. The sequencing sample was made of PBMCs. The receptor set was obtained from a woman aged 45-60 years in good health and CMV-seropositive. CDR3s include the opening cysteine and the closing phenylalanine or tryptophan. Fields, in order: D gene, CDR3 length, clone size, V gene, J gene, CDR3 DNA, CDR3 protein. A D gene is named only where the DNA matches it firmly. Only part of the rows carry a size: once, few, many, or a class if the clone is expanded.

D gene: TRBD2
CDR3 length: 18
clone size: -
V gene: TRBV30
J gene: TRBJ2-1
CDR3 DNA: TGTGCCTGGAGAAGGATAACTAGCGGGAGAGAGGGTGGCAATGAGCAGTTCTTC
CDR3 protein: CAWRRITSGREGGNEQFF

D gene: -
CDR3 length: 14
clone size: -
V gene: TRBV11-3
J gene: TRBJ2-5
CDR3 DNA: TGTGCCAGCAGCACGGGTCCGACTCCCCGCACCCAGTACTTC
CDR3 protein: CASSTGPTPRTQYF

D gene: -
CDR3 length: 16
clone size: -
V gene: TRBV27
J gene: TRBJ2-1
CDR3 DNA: TGTGCCAGCAGCCCTCTGTCGGGGGGCAGGTACAATGAGCAGTTCTTC
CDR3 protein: CASSPLSGGRYNEQFF

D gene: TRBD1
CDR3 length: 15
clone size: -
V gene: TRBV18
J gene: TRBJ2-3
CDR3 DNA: TGTGCCAGCTCACCGACGACAGGGCCCCGGGATACGCAGTATTTT
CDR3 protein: CASSPTTGPRDTQYF

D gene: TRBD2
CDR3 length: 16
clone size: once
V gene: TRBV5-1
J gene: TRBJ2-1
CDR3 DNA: TGCGCCAGCAGCTTACGGACTAGCGGGAGATACAATGAGCAGTTCTTC
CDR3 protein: CASSLRTSGRYNEQFF

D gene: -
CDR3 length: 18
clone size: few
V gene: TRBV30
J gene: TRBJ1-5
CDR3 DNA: TGTGCCTGGAGTGGTGGTCGGCAGGGGCTCTATAGCAATCAGCCCCAGCATTTT
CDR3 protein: CAWSGGRQGLYSNQPQHF

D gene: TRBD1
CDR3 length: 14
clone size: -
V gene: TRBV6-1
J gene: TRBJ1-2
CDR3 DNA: TGTGCCATCTCTCCGGGGACAGGGGCCCGTGGCTACACCTTC
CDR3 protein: CAISPGTGARGYTF

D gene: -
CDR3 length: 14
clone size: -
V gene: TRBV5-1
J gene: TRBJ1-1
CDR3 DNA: TGCGCCAGCAGCTTGGCGGGGGGCCGTACTGAAGCTTTCTTT
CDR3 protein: CASSLAGGRTEAFF

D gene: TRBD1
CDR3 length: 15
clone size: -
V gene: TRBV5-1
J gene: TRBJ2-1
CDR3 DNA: TGCGCCAGCAGCCCGGACAGGGCACGAAACAATGAGCAGTTCTTC
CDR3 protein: CASSPDRARNNEQFF

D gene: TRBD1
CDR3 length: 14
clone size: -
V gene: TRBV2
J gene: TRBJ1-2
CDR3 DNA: TGTGCCAGCAGCGACCCGGACAGGGCCTATGGCTACACCTTC
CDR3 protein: CASSDPDRAYGYTF

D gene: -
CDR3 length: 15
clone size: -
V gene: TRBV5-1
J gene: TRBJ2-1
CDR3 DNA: TGCGCCAGCAGCTTGGCCGGCAGGGACAACAATGAGCAGTTCTTC
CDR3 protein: CASSLAGRDNNEQFF

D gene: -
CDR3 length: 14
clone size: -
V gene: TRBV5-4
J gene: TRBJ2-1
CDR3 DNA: TGTGCCAGCAACCCGCCGGGACTGTTCGATGAGCAGTTCTTC
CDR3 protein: CASNPPGLFDEQFF

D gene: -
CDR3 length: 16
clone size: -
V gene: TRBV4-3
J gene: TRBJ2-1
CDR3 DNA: TGCGCCAGCAGCCAAGATTATGAGCGGGCCTACAATGAGCAGTTCTTC
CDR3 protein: CASSQDYERAYNEQFF

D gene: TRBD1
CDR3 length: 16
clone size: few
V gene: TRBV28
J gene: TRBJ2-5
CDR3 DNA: TGTGCCAGCAGTTTGGGGGACAGCCACTACCAAGAGACCCAGTACTTC
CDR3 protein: CASSLGDSHYQETQYF

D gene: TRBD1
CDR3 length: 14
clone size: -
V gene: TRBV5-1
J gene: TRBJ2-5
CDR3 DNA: TGCGCCAGCAGCTCTCACAGGGGTGCAGAGACCCAGTACTTC
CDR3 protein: CASSSHRGAETQYF

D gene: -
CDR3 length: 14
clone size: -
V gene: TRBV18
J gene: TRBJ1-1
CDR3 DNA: TGTGCCAGCTCACCAAGCGGGCCAAACACTGAAGCTTTCTTT
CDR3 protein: CASSPSGPNTEAFF

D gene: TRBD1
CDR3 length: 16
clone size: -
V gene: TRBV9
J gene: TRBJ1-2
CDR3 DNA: TGTGCCAGCAGCGTGGACTCAGGGGGCCTCGGCTATGGCTACACCTTC
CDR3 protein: CASSVDSGGLGYGYTF

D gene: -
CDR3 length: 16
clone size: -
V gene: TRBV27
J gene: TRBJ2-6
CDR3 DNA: TGTGCCAGCAGTTCCCGGAGACGGACTGGGGCCAACGTCCTGACTTTC
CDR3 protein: CASSSRRRTGANVLTF

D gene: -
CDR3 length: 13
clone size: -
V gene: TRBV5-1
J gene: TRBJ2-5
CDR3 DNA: TGCGCCAGCAGCTCACAGGGTTTTGAGACCCAGTACTTC
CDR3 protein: CASSSQGFETQYF

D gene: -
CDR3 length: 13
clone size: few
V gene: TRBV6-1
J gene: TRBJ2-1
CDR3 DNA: TGTGCCACCTCAAGGGGCAGGGGGGATGAGCAGTTCTTC
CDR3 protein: CATSRGRGDEQFF

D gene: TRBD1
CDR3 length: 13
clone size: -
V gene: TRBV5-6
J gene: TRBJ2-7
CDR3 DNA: TGTGCCAGCAGCTTGGGGACAGGGGGCGAGCAGTACTTC
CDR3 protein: CASSLGTGGEQYF

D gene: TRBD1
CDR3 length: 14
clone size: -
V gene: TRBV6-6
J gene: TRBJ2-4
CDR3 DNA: TGTGCCAGCAGGGGAGGACAGGGGGGAAACATTCAGTACTTC
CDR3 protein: CASRGGQGGNIQYF

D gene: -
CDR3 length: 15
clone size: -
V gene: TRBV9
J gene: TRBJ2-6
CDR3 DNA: TGTGCCAGCAGCGTAGATATCTCTGGGGCCAACGTCCTGACTTTC
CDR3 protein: CASSVDISGANVLTF

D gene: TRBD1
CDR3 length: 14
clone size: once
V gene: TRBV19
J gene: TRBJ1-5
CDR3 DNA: TGTGCCAGTGGCGACAGGGGCGTAAATCAGCCCCAGCATTTT
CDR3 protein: CASGDRGVNQPQHF

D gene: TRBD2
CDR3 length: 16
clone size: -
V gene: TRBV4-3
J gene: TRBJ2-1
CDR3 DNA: TGCGCCAGCAGCCAAATAGCGGGGGGGTCCTACAATGAGCAGTTCTTC
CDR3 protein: CASSQIAGGSYNEQFF

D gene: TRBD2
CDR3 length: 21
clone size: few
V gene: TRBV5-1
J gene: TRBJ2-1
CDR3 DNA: TGCGCCAGCAGCTTGGGGCGGAAAACTAGCGGGTCCTCAATCGTCTACAATGAGCAGTTCTTC
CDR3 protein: CASSLGRKTSGSSIVYNEQFF

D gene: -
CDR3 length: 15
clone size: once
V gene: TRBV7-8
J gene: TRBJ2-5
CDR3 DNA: TGTGCCAGCAGCTTTTACGGGGGGCTCCAAGAGACCCAGTACTTC
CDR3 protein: CASSFYGGLQETQYF

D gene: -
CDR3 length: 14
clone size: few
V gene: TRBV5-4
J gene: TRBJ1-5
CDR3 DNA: TGTGCCAGCAGCTTGCGGGGTGGCAATCAGCCCCAGCATTTT
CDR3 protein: CASSLRGGNQPQHF

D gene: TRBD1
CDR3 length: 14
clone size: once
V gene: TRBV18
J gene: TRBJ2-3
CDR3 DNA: TGTGCCAGCTCACGCCGACAGGGCGCAGATACGCAGTATTTT
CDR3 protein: CASSRRQGADTQYF

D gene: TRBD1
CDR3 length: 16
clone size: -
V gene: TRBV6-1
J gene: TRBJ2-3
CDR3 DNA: TGTGCCAGCAGTGAAGCCTTTGGGACAGCCACAGATACGCAGTATTTT
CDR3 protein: CASSEAFGTATDTQYF

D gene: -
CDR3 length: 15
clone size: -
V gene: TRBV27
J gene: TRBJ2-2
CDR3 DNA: TGTGCCAGCAGGACAGGACTCTCGAACACCGGGGAGCTGTTTTTT
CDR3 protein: CASRTGLSNTGELFF

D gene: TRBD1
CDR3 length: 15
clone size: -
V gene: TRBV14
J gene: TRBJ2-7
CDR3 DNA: TGTGCCAGCAGCCCTCTGACAGGGGCTCTCTACGAGCAGTACTTC
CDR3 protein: CASSPLTGALYEQYF

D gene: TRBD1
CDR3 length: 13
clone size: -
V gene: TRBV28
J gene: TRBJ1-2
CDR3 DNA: TGTGCCAGCCGACCGGGACAGGGATATGGCTACACCTTC
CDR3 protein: CASRPGQGYGYTF

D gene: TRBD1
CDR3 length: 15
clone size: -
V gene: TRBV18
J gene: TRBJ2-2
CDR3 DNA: TGTGCCAGCTCACCCGGGACAGGGGCCACCGGGGAGCTGTTTTTT
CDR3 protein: CASSPGTGATGELFF

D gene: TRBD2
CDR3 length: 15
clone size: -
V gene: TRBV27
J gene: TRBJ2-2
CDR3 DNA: TGTGCCAGCAGTTCGACTAGCGGGAGGTTCGAGGAGCTGTTTTTT
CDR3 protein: CASSSTSGRFEELFF

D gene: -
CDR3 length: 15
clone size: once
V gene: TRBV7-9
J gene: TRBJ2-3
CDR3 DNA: TGTGCCAGCAGCTCGCTAGCAATCCCCGCAGATACGCAGTATTTT
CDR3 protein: CASSSLAIPADTQYF

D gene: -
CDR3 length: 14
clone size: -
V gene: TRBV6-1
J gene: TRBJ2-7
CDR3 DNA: TGTGCCGGCCGATTTGACAGGAGCTCCTACGAGCAGTACTTC
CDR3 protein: CAGRFDRSSYEQYF

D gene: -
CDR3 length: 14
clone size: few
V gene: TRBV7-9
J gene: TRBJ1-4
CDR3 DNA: TGTTCCAGCAGCTCGATAGCAACTAATGAAAAACTGTTTTTT
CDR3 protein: CSSSSIATNEKLFF

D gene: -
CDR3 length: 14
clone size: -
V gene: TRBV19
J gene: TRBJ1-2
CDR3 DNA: TGTGCCAGTAGTACAGACAGGACTAACTATGGCTACACCTTC
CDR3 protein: CASSTDRTNYGYTF

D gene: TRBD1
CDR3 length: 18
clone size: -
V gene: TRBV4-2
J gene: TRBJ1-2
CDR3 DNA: TGTGCCAGCAGCCACTTGGGGACAGTTGCCTTCTCTAACTATGGCTACACCTTC
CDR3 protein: CASSHLGTVAFSNYGYTF

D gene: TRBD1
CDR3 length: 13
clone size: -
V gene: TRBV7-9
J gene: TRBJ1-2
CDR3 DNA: TGTGCCATCACAGGGGATCGAGGCTATGGCTACACCTTC
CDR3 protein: CAITGDRGYGYTF

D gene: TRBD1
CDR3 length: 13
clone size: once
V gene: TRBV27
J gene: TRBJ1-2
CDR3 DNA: TGTGCCAGCAGTTTGGGGGACAGGGGGGGCTACACCTTC
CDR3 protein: CASSLGDRGGYTF

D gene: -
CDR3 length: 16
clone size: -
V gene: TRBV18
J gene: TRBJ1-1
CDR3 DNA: TGTGCCAGCTCACCACCGACGGCTTTAGCGAACACTGAAGCTTTCTTT
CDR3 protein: CASSPPTALANTEAFF

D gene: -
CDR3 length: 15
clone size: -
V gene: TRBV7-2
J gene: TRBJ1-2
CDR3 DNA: TGTGCCAGCAGCTTAGTGGTGGCCTCAAACTATGGCTACACCTTC
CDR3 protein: CASSLVVASNYGYTF

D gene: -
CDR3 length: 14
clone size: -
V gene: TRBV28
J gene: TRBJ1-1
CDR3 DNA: TGTGCCAGCAGTTTATACAGGGCCGGGGCTGAAGCTTTCTTT
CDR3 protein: CASSLYRAGAEAFF

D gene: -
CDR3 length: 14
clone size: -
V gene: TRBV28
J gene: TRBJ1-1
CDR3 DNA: TGTGCCAGCTGGAGTGGGGGGAGTAGCACTGAAGCTTTCTTT
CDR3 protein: CASWSGGSSTEAFF

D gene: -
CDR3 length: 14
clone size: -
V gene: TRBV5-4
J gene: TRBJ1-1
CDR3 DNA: TGTGCCAGCAGCTTGGACGGGTTTAGCACTGAAGCTTTCTTT
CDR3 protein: CASSLDGFSTEAFF

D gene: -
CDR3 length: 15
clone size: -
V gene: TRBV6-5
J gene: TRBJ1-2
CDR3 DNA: TGTGCCAGCAGTTACGGGGCGGGAGTTAACTATGGCTACACCTTC
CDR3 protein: CASSYGAGVNYGYTF